Given below is one T cell receptor beta chain in context. This clonotype appeared once. No cognate antigen has been identified for it. One end of the junction is discordant with germline, which a read error may explain. Total RNA and DNA were co-extracted without cell sorting from 20-30 mg of bulk tissue using the AllPrep DNA/RNA mini kit. Between November 2015 and early 2016, roughly five patients in China with histopathologically diagnosed primary liver carcinoma had surgical resection. Patients had chronic HBV infection and were treatment-naive at sampling. Fresh tumor and adjacent tissue pieces were bisected, with one half stored in RNAlater at -80 degrees C and the other half sent for histology. The data were taken from a study of tumor-infiltrating lymphocytes in primary liver carcinoma (dated by TCRdb to 2017 to 2019). For the wider study: Of the five patients, three men and two women aged 30 to 69 years, four had hepatocellular carcinoma and one had combined HCC and intrahepatic cholangiocarcinoma. The five patients had tumors of stage T1-T3 N0M0, with maximum diameters ranging from roughly 4.2 to 10 cm. Samples yielded roughly 3.65 to 7.5 million productive TCRbeta reads; read depth did not differ significantly between tissue types. TCRbeta repertoire sequencing, expression microarrays and whole-exome sequencing were combined in the study across five regions of each liver tumor, with adjacent normal tissue and blood also included. A total of roughly 35 specimens from 5 patients, comprising approximately 25 tumor regions, 5 adjacent noncancerous liver tissues and 5 peripheral blood samples, were covered by TCRbeta repertoire sequencing. Reproducibility between technical replicate repertoires was high, with correlation coefficients above 0.95 and mean shared-clone rates roughly 0.87.

Using a constant-region primer and ProtoScript II reverse transcriptase, TCRbeta-specific cDNA was reverse-transcribed from roughly 460 ng total RNA. Three nested multiplex PCR rounds, following a slightly modified ARM-PCR procedure, were used to build the TCRbeta libraries. Each of the first two PCR rounds ran for approximately 10 cycles and used multiplex TRBV1-TRBV30 forward primers together with a Cbeta reverse primer. Sample barcodes and Illumina adapters were added in a final 25-cycle PCR with Deep VentR polymerase. Before sequencing, amplicons between 200 and 500 bp were purified from gel using a QIAquick gel extraction kit. The TCRbeta amplicons were sequenced with 250-bp paired-end reads on an Illumina HiSeq 2500. Turning to the authors' computational methods: Reads were quality-trimmed with Trimmomatic v0.33, and paired reads were merged with FLASH v1.2.11 to recover full CDR3 sequences. V, D and J germline segments were assigned to the rearranged TCRbeta sequences using MiGEC v1.2.1b. VDJtools v1.0.0 computed clonotype statistics and Shannon-Wiener diversity indices. Except for diversity analysis, only each sample's 250 most abundant clonotypes were used in subsequent analyses to reduce sampling bias. TCRdb took the public reads, trimmed them with fastp at Q25, ran MiXCR for clone calling and kept in-frame beta chains. Entries are consolidated by CDR3 protein sequence, retaining the most common genes and DNA. The V and J calls follow TCRdb's processing rather than the paper's. Present in this sample are approximately 80,000 distinct CDR3 sequences, roughly 71% of which were seen just once. Less than 30% of the sample comes from the top ten.

The research as a whole found: Because sequencing covered only the TCR beta chain and unpaired alpha chains were not captured, true repertoire diversity is likely underestimated. The study included only four or five patients, and the authors note findings should be validated in a larger study. Repertoire overlap was higher between tumor regions (mean about 36%) than tumor-adjacent (17%) or tumor-blood (about 15%) pairs, consistent with antigen-driven expansion. Because the samples were bulk and unsorted, CD4+ and CD8+ T cell repertoires could not be compared. The top 250 clones accounted for a significantly greater share of the repertoire in tumors than in blood (p = 0.039).

CDR1 MNHNS and CDR2 SASEGT were looked up in the germline V gene. The CDR3, cysteine through phenylalanine, is 16 amino acids long. CDR3 DNA only is kept here, 48 bases in frame from base 1. The specimen sequenced was tumor-adjacent normal liver tissue. Rearrangement joined TRBV6-1 to TRBJ2-1, with 14 central nucleotides matching TRBD2. The source is a man aged 35 to 55 with primary liver carcinoma and hepatitis B virus infection. The sequenced DNA is TGTGCCAACAATAAGGGACTAGCGGGAGTCTACAATGAGCGGTTCTTC. Its protein product is CANNKGLAGVYNERFF.